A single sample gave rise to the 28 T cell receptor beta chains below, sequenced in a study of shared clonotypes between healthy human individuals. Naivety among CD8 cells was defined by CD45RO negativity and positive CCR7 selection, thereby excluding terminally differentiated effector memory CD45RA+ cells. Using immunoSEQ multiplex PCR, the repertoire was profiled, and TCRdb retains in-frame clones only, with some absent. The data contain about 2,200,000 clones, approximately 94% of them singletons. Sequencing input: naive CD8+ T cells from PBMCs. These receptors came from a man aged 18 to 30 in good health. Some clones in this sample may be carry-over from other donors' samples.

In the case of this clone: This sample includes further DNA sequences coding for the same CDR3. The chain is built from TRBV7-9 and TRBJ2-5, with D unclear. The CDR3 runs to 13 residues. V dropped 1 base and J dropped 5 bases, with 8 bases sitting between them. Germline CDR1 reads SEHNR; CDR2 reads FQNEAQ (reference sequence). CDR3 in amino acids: CASSLERRETQYF. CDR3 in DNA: TGTGCCAGCAGCTTAGAACGGCGGGAGACCCAGTACTTC.

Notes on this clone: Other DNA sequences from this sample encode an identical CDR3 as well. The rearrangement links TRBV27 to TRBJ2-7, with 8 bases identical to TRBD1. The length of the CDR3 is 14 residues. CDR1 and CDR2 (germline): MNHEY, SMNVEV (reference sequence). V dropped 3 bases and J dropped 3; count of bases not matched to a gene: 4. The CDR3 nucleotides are TGTGCCAGCAGTTTCGGACAGGGCGGCTACGAGCAGTACTTC. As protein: CASSFGQGGYEQYF.

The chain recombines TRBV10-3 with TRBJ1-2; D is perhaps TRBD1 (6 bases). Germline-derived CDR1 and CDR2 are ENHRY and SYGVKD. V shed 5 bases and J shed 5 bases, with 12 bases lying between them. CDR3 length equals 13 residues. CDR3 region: CAISHRDFYGYTF. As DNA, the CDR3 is TGTGCCATCAGTCACAGGGATTTTTATGGCTACACCTTC.

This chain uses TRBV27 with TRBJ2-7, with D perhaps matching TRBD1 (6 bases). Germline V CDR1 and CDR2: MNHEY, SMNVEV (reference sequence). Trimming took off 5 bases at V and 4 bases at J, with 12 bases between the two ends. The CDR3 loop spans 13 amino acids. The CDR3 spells CASSVDRLYEQYF. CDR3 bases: TGTGCCAGCAGTGTAGACAGGTTATACGAGCAGTACTTC.

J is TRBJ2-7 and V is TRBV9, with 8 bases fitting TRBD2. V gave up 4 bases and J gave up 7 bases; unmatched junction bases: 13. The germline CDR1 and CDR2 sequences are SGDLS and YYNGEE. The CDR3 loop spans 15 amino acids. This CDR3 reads CASSSEGLVRAEQYF. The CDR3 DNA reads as TGTGCCAGCAGCTCCGAGGGACTAGTCCGGGCAGAGCAGTACTTC.

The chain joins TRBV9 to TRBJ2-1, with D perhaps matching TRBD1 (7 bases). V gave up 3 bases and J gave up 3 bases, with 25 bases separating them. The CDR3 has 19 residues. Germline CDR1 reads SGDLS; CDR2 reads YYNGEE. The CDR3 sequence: CASSGAAWPGGYDYNEQFF. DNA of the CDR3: TGTGCCAGCAGCGGGGCGGCCTGGCCAGGGGGGTATGACTACAATGAGCAGTTCTTC.

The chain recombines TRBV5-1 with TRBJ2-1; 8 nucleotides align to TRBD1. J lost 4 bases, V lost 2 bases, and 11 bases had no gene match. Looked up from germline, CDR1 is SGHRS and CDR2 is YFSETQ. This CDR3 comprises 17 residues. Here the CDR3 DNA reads TGCGCCAGCAGCTTAGAATACCAGACAGGGGCATACAATGAGCAGTTCTTC. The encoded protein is CASSLEYQTGAYNEQFF.

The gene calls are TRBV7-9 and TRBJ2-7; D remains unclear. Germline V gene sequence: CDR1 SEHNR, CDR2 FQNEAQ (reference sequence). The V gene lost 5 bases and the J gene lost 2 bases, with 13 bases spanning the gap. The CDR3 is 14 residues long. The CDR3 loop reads CASSPRRPPYEQYF. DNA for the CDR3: TGTGCCAGCAGCCCCCGCAGGCCCCCCTACGAGCAGTACTTC.

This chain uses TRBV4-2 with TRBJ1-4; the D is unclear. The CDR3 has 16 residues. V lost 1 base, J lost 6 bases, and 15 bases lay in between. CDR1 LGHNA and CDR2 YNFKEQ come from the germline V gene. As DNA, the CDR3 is TGTGCCAGCAGCCAAGTAGGCGGGCGTATTGATGAAAAACTGTTTTTT. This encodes CASSQVGGRIDEKLFF.

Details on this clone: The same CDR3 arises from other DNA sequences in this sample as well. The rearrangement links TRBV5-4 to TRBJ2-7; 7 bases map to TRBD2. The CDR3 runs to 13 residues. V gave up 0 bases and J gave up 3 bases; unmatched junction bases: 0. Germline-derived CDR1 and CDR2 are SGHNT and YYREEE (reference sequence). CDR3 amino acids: CASSLGGGYEQYF. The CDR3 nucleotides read TGTGCCAGCAGCTTGGGGGGGGGCTACGAGCAGTACTTC.

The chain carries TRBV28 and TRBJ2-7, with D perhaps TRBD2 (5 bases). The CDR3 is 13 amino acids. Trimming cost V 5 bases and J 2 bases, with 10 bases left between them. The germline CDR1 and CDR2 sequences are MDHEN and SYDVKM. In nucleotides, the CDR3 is TGTGCCAGCAGTAATGGACTCGCCTACGAGCAGTACTTC. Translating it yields CASSNGLAYEQYF.

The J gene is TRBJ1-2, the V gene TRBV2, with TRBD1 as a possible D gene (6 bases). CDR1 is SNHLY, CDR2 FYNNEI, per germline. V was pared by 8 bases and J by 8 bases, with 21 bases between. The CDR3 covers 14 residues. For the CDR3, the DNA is TGTGCCAGCTCTACGTGGGGACACGAAGGCGGCTACACCTTC. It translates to CASSTWGHEGGYTF.

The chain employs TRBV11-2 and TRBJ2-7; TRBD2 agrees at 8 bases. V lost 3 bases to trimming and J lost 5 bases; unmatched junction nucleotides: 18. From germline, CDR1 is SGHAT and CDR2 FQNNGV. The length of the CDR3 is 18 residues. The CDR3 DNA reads TGTGCCAGCAGCTTGGATATTTCTCTCGGGAGGGCCTTCCACGAGCAGTACTTC. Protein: CASSLDISLGRAFHEQYF.

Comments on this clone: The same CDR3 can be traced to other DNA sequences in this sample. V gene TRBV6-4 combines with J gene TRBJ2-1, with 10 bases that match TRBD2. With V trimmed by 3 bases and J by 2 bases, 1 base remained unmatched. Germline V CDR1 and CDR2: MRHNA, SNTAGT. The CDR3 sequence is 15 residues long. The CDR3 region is CASSELAGPYNEQFF. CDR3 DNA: TGTGCCAGCAGTGAACTAGCGGGACCCTACAATGAGCAGTTCTTC.

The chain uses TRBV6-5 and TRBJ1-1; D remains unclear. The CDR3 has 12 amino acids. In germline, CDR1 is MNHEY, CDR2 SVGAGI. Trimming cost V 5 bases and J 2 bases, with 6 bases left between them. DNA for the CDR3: TGTGCCAGCAGTACGGCCAACACTGAAGCTTTCTTT. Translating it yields CASSTANTEAFF.

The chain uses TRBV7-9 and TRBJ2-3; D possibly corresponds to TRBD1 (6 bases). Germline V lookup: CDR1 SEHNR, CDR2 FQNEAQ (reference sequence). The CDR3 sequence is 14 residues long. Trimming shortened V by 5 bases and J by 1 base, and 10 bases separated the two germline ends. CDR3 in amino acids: CASSGWTGTDTQYF. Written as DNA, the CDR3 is TGTGCCAGCAGCGGCTGGACAGGCACAGATACGCAGTATTTT.

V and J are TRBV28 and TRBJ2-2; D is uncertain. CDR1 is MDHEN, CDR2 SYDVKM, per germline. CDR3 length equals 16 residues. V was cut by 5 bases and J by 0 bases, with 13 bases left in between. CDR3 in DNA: TGTGCCAGCAGTCCCTGGAACAGAGCGAACACCGGGGAGCTGTTTTTT. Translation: CASSPWNRANTGELFF.

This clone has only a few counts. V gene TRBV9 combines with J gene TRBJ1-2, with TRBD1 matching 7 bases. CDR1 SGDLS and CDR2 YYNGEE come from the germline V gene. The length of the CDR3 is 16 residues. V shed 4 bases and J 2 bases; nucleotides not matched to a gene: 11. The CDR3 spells CASSQHPTGSNYGYTF. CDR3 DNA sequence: TGTGCCAGCAGCCAACACCCGACAGGGTCAAACTATGGCTACACCTTC.

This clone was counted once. The CDR3 region is CASSQDFGTGSEQYF. The CDR3 DNA is TGCGCCAGCAGCCAAGATTTTGGGACAGGGAGTGAGCAGTACTTC. This rearrangement joins TRBV4-1 to TRBJ2-7; 9 nucleotides match TRBD1. CDR1 is MGHRA, CDR2 YSYEKL, per germline. V was clipped by 0 bases and J by 7 bases; unmatched bases: 7. This CDR3 has 15 residues.

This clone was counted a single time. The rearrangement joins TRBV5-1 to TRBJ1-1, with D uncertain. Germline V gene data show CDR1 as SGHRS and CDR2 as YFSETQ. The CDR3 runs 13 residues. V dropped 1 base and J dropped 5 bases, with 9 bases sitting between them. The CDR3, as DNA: TGCGCCAGCAGCTTGAGGGTGGGGACTGAAGCTTTCTTT. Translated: CASSLRVGTEAFF. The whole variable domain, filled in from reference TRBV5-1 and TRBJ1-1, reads KAGVTQTPRYLIKTRGQQVTLSCSPISGHRSVSWYQQTPGQGLQFLFEYFSETQRNKGNFPGRFSGRQFSNSRSEMNVSTLELGDSALYLCASSLRVGTEAFFGQGTRLTVV.

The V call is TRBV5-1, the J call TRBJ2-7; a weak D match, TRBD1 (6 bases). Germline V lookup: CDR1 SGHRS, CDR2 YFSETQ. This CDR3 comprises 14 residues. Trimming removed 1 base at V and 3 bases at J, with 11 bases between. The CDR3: CASSLSGVGYEQYF. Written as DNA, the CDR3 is TGCGCCAGCAGCTTGTCAGGGGTGGGCTACGAGCAGTACTTC.

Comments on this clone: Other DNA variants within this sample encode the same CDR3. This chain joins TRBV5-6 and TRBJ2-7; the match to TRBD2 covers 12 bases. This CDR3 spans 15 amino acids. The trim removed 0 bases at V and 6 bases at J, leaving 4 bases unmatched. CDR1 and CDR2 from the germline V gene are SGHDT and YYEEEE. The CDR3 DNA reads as TGTGCCAGCAGCTTGGGACTAGCGGGAGTTCGCGAGCAGTACTTC. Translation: CASSLGLAGVREQYF.

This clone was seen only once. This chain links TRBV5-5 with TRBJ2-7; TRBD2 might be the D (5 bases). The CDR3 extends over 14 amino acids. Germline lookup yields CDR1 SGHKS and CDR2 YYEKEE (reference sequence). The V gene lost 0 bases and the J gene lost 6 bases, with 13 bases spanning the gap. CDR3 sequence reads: CASSLAEGMTEQYF. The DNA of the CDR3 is TGTGCCAGCAGCTTGGCCGAGGGAATGACCGAGCAGTACTTC.

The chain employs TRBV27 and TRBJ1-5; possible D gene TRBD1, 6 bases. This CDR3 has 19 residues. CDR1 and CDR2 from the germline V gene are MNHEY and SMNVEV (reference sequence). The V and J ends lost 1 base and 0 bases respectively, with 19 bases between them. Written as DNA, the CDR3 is TGTGCCAGCAGTTTATTAGGTCCCGGGGGGCCCAATAGCAATCAGCCCCAGCATTTT. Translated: CASSLLGPGGPNSNQPQHF.

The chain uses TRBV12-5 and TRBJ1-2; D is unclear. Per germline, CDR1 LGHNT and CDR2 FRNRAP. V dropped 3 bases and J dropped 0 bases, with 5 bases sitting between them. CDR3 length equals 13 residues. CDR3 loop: CASGFTANYGYTF. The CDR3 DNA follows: TGTGCTAGTGGTTTCACGGCTAACTATGGCTACACCTTC.

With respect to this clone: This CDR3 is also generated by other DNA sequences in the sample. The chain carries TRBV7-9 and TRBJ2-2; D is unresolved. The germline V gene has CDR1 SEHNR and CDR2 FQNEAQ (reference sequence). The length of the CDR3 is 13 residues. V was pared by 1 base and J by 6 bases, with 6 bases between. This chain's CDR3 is CASSLVGAGELFF. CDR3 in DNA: TGTGCCAGCAGCTTAGTAGGTGCCGGGGAGCTGTTTTTT.

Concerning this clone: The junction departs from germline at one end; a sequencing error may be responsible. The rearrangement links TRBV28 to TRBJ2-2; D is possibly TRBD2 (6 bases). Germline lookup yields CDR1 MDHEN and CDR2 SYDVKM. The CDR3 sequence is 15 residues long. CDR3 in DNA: TGTGCCAGCTGTTTCCCGGGGGAGAGCACCGGGGAGCTGTTTTTT. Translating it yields CASCFPGESTGELFF.

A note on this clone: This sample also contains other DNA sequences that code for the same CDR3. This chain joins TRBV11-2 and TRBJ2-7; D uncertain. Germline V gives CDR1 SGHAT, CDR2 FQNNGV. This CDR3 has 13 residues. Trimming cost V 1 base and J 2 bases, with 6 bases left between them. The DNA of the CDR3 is TGTGCCAGCAGCTTAGGGACCCCCTACGAGCAGTACTTC. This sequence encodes CASSLGTPYEQYF.